Listed here is a single TCR beta chain. Antigen: not known. The data were taken from a study of T cells after posttransplantation cyclophosphamide. Methotrexate plus calcineurin inhibitor accompanied controls' myeloablative marrow transplants; sampling was 1 year later. Method: immunoSEQ multiplex PCR; TCRdb's copy keeps in-frame clones and lacks some. The data show some 14,000 clones, roughly 83% seen once. Study-level points and caveats: Tissue-infiltrating T cells from skin or gut overlapped little with blood T cells. Later blood repertoires were often dominated by clones from the donor CD8+ memory compartment. After PTCy, TRB diversity resembled that of CNI/methotrexate controls.

The ends lost 2 bases at V and 3 bases at J; junction bases unmatched: 7. This CDR3 has 17 residues. The V gene's germline CDR1 is SGHKS and CDR2 YYEKEE (reference sequence). The chain has TRBV5-5 and TRBJ2-6; 8 bases match TRBD2. This sample comprised PBMCs, obtained less than 400 days after allogeneic stem cell transplant with calcineurin inhibitor and methotrexate. The sequence derives from a male patient under 35 who received an allogeneic stem cell transplant from a related donor, was CMV-positive, and had no GVHD. The graft donor may be the source of some T cells. In nucleotides, the CDR3 is TGTGCCAGCAGCTTCGGGGGGGGTCTTAGTGGGGCCAACGTCCTGACTTTC. Its translation: CASSFGGGLSGANVLTF.